The entry that follows covers one T cell receptor beta chain sequence. Its antigen is still unknown. The data derive from a study of cytomegalovirus exposure and HLA in healthy donors. The CDR3 extends over 16 amino acids. CDR1 is LNHDA and CDR2 is SQIVND in the germline V gene (reference sequence). The V and J ends lost 3 bases and 2 bases, in that order; junction bases with no gene match: 5. Study results and limitations: Productive status was seen about 87% or about 30% of the time for most TCR beta V segments in an earlier analysis.

The PCR used 60 Vbeta and 13 Jbeta primers. Libraries were prepared by immunoSEQ multiplex PCR; TCRdb keeps only in-frame clonotypes and omits some of them. In the table there are some 150,000 clones, 80% of which are singletons. The sample comprised PBMCs. This chain connects TRBV19 to TRBJ2-7; TRBD2 agrees at 12 bases. This TCR derives from a man between 50 and 59 years old in good health and CMV-seronegative. Written as DNA, the CDR3 is TGTGCCAGTAGTATTGGACTAGCGGGGTTGACCTACGAGCAGTACTTC. It is translated as CASSIGLAGLTYEQYF.